The T cell receptor beta chain under discussion was sequenced for a study of cytomegalovirus exposure and HLA in healthy donors. In the PCR, 60 Vbeta and 13 Jbeta primers were used. TCRdb's table, derived via immunoSEQ multiplex PCR, lists solely in-frame clones and lacks some. The data hold about 100,000 clones, with 76% observed a single time. Trimming removed 6 bases at V and 9 bases at J, with 9 bases between. Germline assignment: CDR1 MNHEY and CDR2 SVGAGI. This CDR3 comprises 11 residues. A single count supports this clone. Its matching antigen is unknown. Regarding the study as a whole: Productive rates of about 87% or about 30% were seen for most TCR beta V segments in an earlier analysis.

The rearrangement uses TRBV6-5 and TRBJ2-1, with D maybe TRBD1 (6 bases). Sequenced sample: PBMCs. This TCR was recovered from a woman between 50 and 59 years old in good health and CMV-seropositive. The CDR3 sequence: CASRQGLEQFF. CDR3 nucleotides: TGTGCCAGCAGACAGGGTCTTGAGCAGTTCTTC.